A single sample is the source of the 18 T cell receptor beta chains below, sequenced in a study of cytomegalovirus exposure and HLA in healthy donors. The primer mix had 60 Vbeta and 13 Jbeta primers. Only in-frame clones appear in the TCRdb table, and some are missing; sequencing was by immunoSEQ multiplex PCR. The sample holds about 200,000 clones; 82% are singletons and the top ten take 0.098%. Sequenced sample: PBMCs. Receptor source: a boy aged 2 to 10 in good health and CMV-seronegative.

This CDR3 is CASSLNTEAFF. The DNA for the CDR3 is TGTGCCAGCAGCCTAAACACTGAAGCTTTCTTT. The genes are TRBV14 and TRBJ1-1; no reliable D call. CDR1 and CDR2 (germline): SGHDN, FVKESK. The CDR3 has 11 residues. Trimming stripped 4 bases from V and 2 bases from J, with 2 bases between. Full variable domain (outside the CDR3, taken from reference TRBV14 and TRBJ1-1): EAGVTQFPSHSVIEKGQTVTLRCDPISGHDNLYWYRRVMGKEIKFLLHFVKESKQDESGMPNNRFLAERTGGTYSTLKVQPAELEDSGVYFCASSLNTEAFFGQGTRLTVV.

The J gene is TRBJ2-7, the V gene TRBV4-3; 7 bases map to TRBD1. This CDR3 contains 8 residues. Germline values: CDR1 LGHNA, CDR2 YSLEER. In DNA form, the CDR3 reads TGCACAGGGGTCGAGCAGTACTTC. It encodes CTGVEQYF.

CDR3 DNA sequence: TGTGCCAGCTCACCCGGGACAGGGTATGAAAAACTGTTTTTT. Encoded protein: CASSPGTGYEKLFF. The chain uses TRBV18 and TRBJ1-4; the match to TRBD1 covers 9 bases. The CDR3 runs to 14 residues. Trimming took 3 bases from V and 6 from J; bases not matched to a gene: 2. Looked up from germline, CDR1 is KGHSH and CDR2 is LQKENI.

This chain links TRBV6-1 with TRBJ2-1; D is unclear. The V and J ends lost 7 bases and 8 bases respectively, with 12 bases between them. The CDR3 is 12 amino acids. Looked up from germline, CDR1 is MNHNS and CDR2 is SASEGT. The CDR3 protein is CASTAGFYEQFF. CDR3 DNA: TGTGCCAGCACCGCAGGTTTCTATGAGCAGTTCTTC.

The V call is TRBV18, the J call TRBJ2-2; TRBD2 is a possible D gene (5 bases). The germline gives CDR1 KGHSH, CDR2 LQKENI. V gave up 6 bases and J gave up 2 bases, with 16 bases separating them. This CDR3 comprises 16 residues. CDR3 coding DNA: TGTGCCAGCTCCCCAGTTGGCACTAGAAACACCGGGGAGCTGTTTTTT. It is translated as CASSPVGTRNTGELFF.

A few counts support this clone. The chain recombines TRBV2 with TRBJ2-3; 12 nucleotides match TRBD2. The CDR3 is 16 residues long. The V segment lost 8 bases and the J segment 6 bases; nucleotides outside the gene matches: 12. Germline CDR1 SNHLY, CDR2 FYNNEI. In nucleotides, the CDR3 is TGTGCCAGCGGGACGACTAGCGGGGGCCGCGGGGATACGCAGTATTTT. This translates into CASGTTSGGRGDTQYF.

V usage is TRBV9 and J usage is TRBJ1-6; 9 nucleotides align to TRBD1. Trimming removed 4 bases from V and 6 bases from J; junction bases left unmatched: 5. Germline CDR1 is SGDLS and CDR2 is YYNGEE. The CDR3 is 15 amino acids. DNA of the CDR3: TGTGCCAGCAGCATTTCGACAGGGGGTAATTCACCCCTCCACTTT. Its translation: CASSISTGGNSPLHF.

This clone was picked up a small number of times. The V and J genes are TRBV4-1 and TRBJ1-1; weak D call: TRBD1 (6 bases). The V end lost 0 bases, the J end lost 4 bases, and 21 bases lay between the germline ends. The V gene's germline CDR1 is MGHRA and CDR2 YSYEKL. The CDR3 runs to 18 residues. Here the CDR3 reads CASSQDPRGAELSTEAFF. DNA for the CDR3: TGCGCCAGCAGCCAAGATCCCAGGGGAGCAGAGTTGAGCACTGAAGCTTTCTTT.

The rearrangement joins TRBV7-9 to TRBJ2-3; TRBD1 agrees at 8 bases. The germline CDR1 and CDR2 sequences are SEHNR and FQNEAQ (reference sequence). The CDR3 is 12 residues long. V lost 4 bases and J lost 14; bases outside the gene matches: 8. The DNA of the CDR3 is TGTGCCAGCAGCTCTGGACAGGGCCGACCGTATTTT. This gives the protein CASSSGQGRPYF.

The chain couples TRBV5-1 to TRBJ1-1; 7 nucleotides align to TRBD1. The CDR3 has 14 amino acids. Germline V gives CDR1 SGHRS, CDR2 YFSETQ. V lost 4 bases, J lost 0 bases, and 3 bases stayed unmatched. CDR3: CASSPDRVNTEAFF. The CDR3 DNA reads TGCGCCAGCAGCCCCGACAGGGTGAACACTGAAGCTTTCTTT.

This clone came up a few times. This chain connects TRBV7-9 to TRBJ2-7; a weak D match, TRBD2 (5 bases). V gave up 3 bases and J gave up 5 bases, with 14 bases separating them. In germline, CDR1 is SEHNR, CDR2 FQNEAQ (reference sequence). CDR3 length: 14 amino acids. CDR3: CASSFRSGIDEQYF. The CDR3 coding sequence is TGTGCCAGCAGCTTCAGGTCGGGGATCGACGAGCAGTACTTC.

V gene TRBV27 combines with J gene TRBJ2-7; TRBD2 aligns across 7 bases. Trimming at V came to 4 bases and at J to 3 bases, leaving 6 bases not matched to a gene. CDR3 size: 14 residues. Germline values: CDR1 MNHEY, CDR2 SMNVEV (reference sequence). CDR3 bases: TGTGCCAGCAGTTCGTCAACGGGGGGCTACGAGCAGTACTTC. Its protein is CASSSSTGGYEQYF.

J is TRBJ1-2 and V is TRBV19; 11 bases match TRBD1. J was trimmed by 2 bases and V by 3 bases; bases with no gene match: 11. CDR1 is LNHDA and CDR2 is SQIVND in the germline V gene (reference sequence). The CDR3 spans 18 residues. The CDR3 DNA follows: TGTGCCAGTAGTATCCCACGGACAGGGGGCGGTGTGAACTATGGCTACACCTTC. Amino acid sequence: CASSIPRTGGGVNYGYTF. The full variable domain, rest sourced from reference TRBV19 and TRBJ1-2, is DGGITQSPKYLFRKEGQNVTLSCEQNLNHDAMYWYRQDPGQGLRLIYYSQIVNDFQKGDIAEGYSVSREKKESFPLTVTSAQKNPTAFYLCASSIPRTGGGVNYGYTFGSGTRLTVV.

The V and J genes are TRBV2 and TRBJ2-4, with a tentative D call TRBD2 (6 bases). The CDR3 extends over 15 amino acids. V was clipped by 3 bases and J by 6 bases, with 15 bases between them. Per germline, CDR1 SNHLY and CDR2 FYNNEI. The CDR3 DNA follows: TGTGCCAGCAGTGAGTCGGGATGGGGAGGAAACATTCAGTACTTC. This sequence encodes CASSESGWGGNIQYF.

This chain links TRBV19 with TRBJ2-2; TRBD2 matches 10 bases. The J segment lost 7 bases and the V segment lost 2 bases, leaving 16 bases of the junction unmatched. CDR1 is LNHDA and CDR2 is SQIVND in the germline V gene (reference sequence). CDR3 size: 19 residues. DNA of the CDR3: TGTGCCAGTAGTATACCCCCCTCCGAGCGGGGGGGCTCGGGCGGGGAGCTGTTTTTT. This translates into CASSIPPSERGGSGGELFF.

The chain links TRBV2 to TRBJ1-4; 7 nucleotides agree with TRBD1. Germline trimming cut 6 bases from V and 0 bases from J; bases unmatched to any gene: 4. The CDR3 totals 15 residues. The V gene's germline CDR1 is SNHLY and CDR2 FYNNEI. This CDR3 reads CASSLGQATNEKLFF. Written as DNA, the CDR3 is TGTGCCAGCAGCCTAGGACAGGCAACTAATGAAAAACTGTTTTTT.

This chain links TRBV6-6 with TRBJ2-1; TRBD2 aligns across 10 bases. The germline gives CDR1 MNHNY, CDR2 SVGAGI (reference sequence). This CDR3 has 14 amino acids. V trimming: 2 bases; J trimming: 10 bases; junction bases outside the gene matches: 5. DNA of the CDR3: TGTGCCAGCAGTTACGAAGCGGGGGGGAGAGAGCAGTTCTTC. Translation gives CASSYEAGGREQFF.

In this sample, this clone turned up once. The chain links TRBV6-6 to TRBJ2-3; D remains ambiguous. This CDR3 has 14 amino acids. Trimming took off 2 bases at V and 5 bases at J, with 11 bases between the two ends. Germline assignment: CDR1 MNHNY and CDR2 SVGAGI (reference sequence). Here the CDR3 DNA reads TGTGCCAGCAGTTACGGTCTATACGGAGATACGCAGTATTTT. Translating gives CASSYGLYGDTQYF.